This TCR beta chain was sequenced in a study of OX40 agonist ivuxolimab in advanced cancers. Remarks on this clone: Its antigen is unknown.

Findings and caveats of the study: Still undetermined is the antigen specificity of the expanded peripheral T cells. Clonal expansion among partial responders at 0.1-3.0 mg/kg ranked near the lowest.

V was pared by 5 bases and J by 4 bases, with 7 bases of the junction left unmatched. CDR3 size: 15 residues. CDR1 SEHNR and CDR2 FQNEAQ come from the germline V gene (reference sequence). Profiling relied on immunoSEQ multiplex PCR, and the TCRdb table lists in-frame clones only, not all of them. The repertoire holds about 35,000 clones, with 65% to 80% as singletons. The sequenced sample was CD4+ or CD8+ T cells sorted from blood, obtained in a trial of the OX40 agonist ivuxolimab. The TCR was taken from an adult with an advanced solid tumor such as melanoma, head and neck, liver or kidney cancer. The rearrangement links TRBV7-9 to TRBJ2-3, with 9 bases matching TRBD2. CDR3 coding DNA: TGTGCCAGCAGCCCGAGGGGCGGGAGGGCAGATACGCAGTATTTT. It codes for CASSPRGGRADTQYF.